Below are 24 T cell receptor beta chains sequenced from a single sample in a study of T cell repertoires in cytomegalovirus infection. TCRdb re-analysed the reads in MiXCR, keeping a single row per CDR3 protein. Among approximately 260,000 distinct CDR3 sequences listed, 15% to 20% were seen once. Material for sequencing was CD8+ T cells from PBMCs. These receptors were obtained from a human donor in good health (CMV status not recorded). Some clones in this sample may be carry-over from other donors' samples.

Only a few counts were recorded for this clonotype. V and J are TRBV5-4 and TRBJ2-1; possibly TRBD1 or TRBD2 for D (5 bases each). Looked up from germline, CDR1 is SGHNT and CDR2 is YYREEE (reference sequence). The CDR3 runs 15 residues. Trimming took 0 bases from V and 2 from J, leaving 9 bases between them. Here the CDR3 reads CASSLAGATYNEQFF. CDR3 DNA sequence: TGTGCCAGCAGCTTGGCCGGGGCCACCTACAATGAGCAGTTCTTC. The full variable domain, completed using reference TRBV5-4 and TRBJ2-1, is ETGVTQSPTHLIKTRGQQVTLRCSSQSGHNTVSWYQQALGQGPQFIFQYYREEENGRGNFPPRFSGLQFPNYSSELNVNALELDDSALYLCASSLAGATYNEQFFGPGTRLTVL.

This chain joins TRBV7-6 and TRBJ2-7; 7 bases fit TRBD1. The CDR3 length is 13 residues. Trimming took 5 bases from V and 5 from J; bases not matched to a gene: 6. Germline values: CDR1 SGHVS, CDR2 FNYEAQ. Here the CDR3 DNA reads TGTGCCAGCAGCGGTCAGACAGGGCACGAGCAGTACTTC. Residues: CASSGQTGHEQYF.

This clonotype was found once. This rearrangement joins TRBV28 to TRBJ1-6; D possibly corresponds to TRBD1 (6 bases). This CDR3 is 15 amino acids long. The V gene's germline CDR1 is MDHEN and CDR2 SYDVKM. V shed 8 bases and J shed 5 bases, with 16 bases lying between them. CDR3 region: CASSLPGHNNSPLHF. The CDR3 nucleotides read TGTGCCAGCTCCCTACCGGGACACAATAATTCACCCCTCCACTTT.

The rearrangement links TRBV7-3 to TRBJ2-1; D is unclear. Trimming pared 3 bases from V and 7 bases from J, leaving 19 bases between. The germline V gene has CDR1 SGHTA and CDR2 FQGTGA. The CDR3 is made up of 16 amino acids. The CDR3 loop is CASSFNLGRAQNEQFF. DNA for the CDR3: TGTGCCAGCAGCTTTAATCTGGGCCGGGCGCAAAATGAGCAGTTCTTC.

V gene TRBV3-1 combines with J gene TRBJ2-1, with TRBD2 matching 9 bases. This CDR3 is built from 17 residues. CDR1 and CDR2 (germline): LGHDT, YNNKEL (reference sequence). J was trimmed by 8 bases and V by 0 bases; bases with no gene match: 11. As DNA, the CDR3 is TGTGCCAGCAGCCAAGATTTTGCGGGGGGGCTGGAAGATGAGCAGTTCTTC. It yields the protein CASSQDFAGGLEDEQFF.

This clonotype was counted many times. The V gene is TRBV7-9, the J gene TRBJ2-1; 11 bases align to TRBD2. CDR1 is SEHNR, CDR2 FQNEAQ, per germline (reference sequence). Trimming took 5 bases from V and 3 from J; bases not matched to a gene: 9. The CDR3 spans 17 residues. Here the CDR3 reads CASSPPGTSGFYNEQFF. CDR3 bases: TGTGCCAGCAGCCCACCCGGGACTAGCGGATTCTACAATGAGCAGTTCTTC.

The sample holds many counts of this clonotype. Germline is not matched at one junction end, which may reflect a read error. The rearrangement joins TRBV7-6 to TRBJ2-3, with TRBD2 as a possible D gene (5 bases). This CDR3 has 15 residues. Germline lookup yields CDR1 SGHVS and CDR2 FNYEAQ. Here the CDR3 DNA reads TGTGCTAGCAGCTTAGGACCGGGGAGCACAGATACGCAGTATTTT. Translated, it gives CASSLGPGSTDTQYF.

The rearrangement joins TRBV9 to TRBJ1-1; 7 nucleotides agree with TRBD1. The V segment lost 3 bases and the J segment 2 bases; nucleotides outside the gene matches: 7. Germline CDR1 is SGDLS and CDR2 is YYNGEE. This CDR3 has 15 residues. In DNA form, the CDR3 reads TGTGCCAGCAGCGCGCCCCAGGGGGAAAACACTGAAGCTTTCTTT. As protein: CASSAPQGENTEAFF.

The J gene is TRBJ2-5, the V gene TRBV13, with a possible D match to TRBD2 (5 bases). Germline lookup yields CDR1 PRHDT and CDR2 FYEKMQ (reference sequence). V lost 5 bases and J lost 3, with 10 bases in between. This CDR3 region has 13 residues. CDR3 region: CASSARVEETQYF. As DNA, the CDR3 is TGTGCCAGCAGCGCGCGGGTGGAAGAGACCCAGTACTTC. Together with reference TRBV13 and TRBJ2-5, the CDR3 gives the full variable domain: AAGVIQSPRHLIKEKRETATLKCYPIPRHDTVYWYQQGPGQDPQFLISFYEKMQSDKGSIPDRFSAQQFSDYHSELNMSSLELGDSALYFCASSARVEETQYFGPGTRLLVL.

This clonotype was picked up a small number of times. The V and J genes are TRBV6-6 and TRBJ1-2; D is perhaps TRBD1 (5 bases). Trimming took 6 bases from V and 6 from J, leaving 20 bases between them. CDR3 size: 15 residues. Germline V CDR1 and CDR2: MNHNY, SVGAGI (reference sequence). The CDR3 here is CASRPIRDAFDGYTF. DNA for the CDR3: TGTGCCAGCAGACCTATCCGGGACGCCTTCGATGGCTACACCTTC.

The rearrangement links TRBV7-9 to TRBJ2-2, with 7 bases matching TRBD1. The V and J ends lost 4 bases and 2 bases, in that order; junction bases with no gene match: 16. CDR3 length: 19 residues. CDR1 and CDR2 from the germline V gene are SEHNR and FQNEAQ (reference sequence). The CDR3: CASSSRSGTEKFNTGELFF. As DNA, the CDR3 is TGTGCCAGCAGCTCCCGATCCGGGACAGAAAAGTTCAACACCGGGGAGCTGTTTTTT.

Turning to this clonotype: It may be a read error: a sequence one base away is much more abundant. The rearrangement joins TRBV6-6 to TRBJ2-1, with TRBD2 as a possible D gene (5 bases). Germline V lookup: CDR1 MNHNY, CDR2 SVGAGI (reference sequence). The CDR3 loop spans 15 amino acids. The V end lost 0 bases, the J end lost 3 bases, and 9 bases lay between the germline ends. The CDR3 spells CASSYSSDFYNEQFF. The CDR3 DNA is TGTGCCAGCAGTTACTCTAGCGACTTCTACAATGAGCAGTTCTTC.

This clonotype has just a few counts. The genes are TRBV6-1 and TRBJ1-1, with unresolved D. This CDR3 is built from 14 residues. The germline V gene has CDR1 MNHNS and CDR2 SASEGT. Trimming removed 2 bases from V and 1 base from J, with 8 bases in between. The CDR3 DNA is TGTGCCAGCAGTGAATGGGCAACGAACACTGAAGCTTTCTTT. Its protein is CASSEWATNTEAFF.

V gene TRBV27 combines with J gene TRBJ2-1, with D tentatively TRBD1 (5 bases). The germline V gene encodes CDR1 MNHEY and CDR2 SMNVEV (reference sequence). Trimming removed 7 bases from V and 3 bases from J, with 10 bases in between. This CDR3 is built from 13 residues. The CDR3 sequence is CASIRQGYNEQFF. The CDR3 coding sequence is TGTGCCAGCATCCGTCAGGGCTACAATGAGCAGTTCTTC.

This clonotype was seen a few times. Germline and junction disagree at one end, which may indicate a read error. The rearrangement uses TRBV6-5 and TRBJ1-6; 11 nucleotides match TRBD1. This CDR3 has 18 residues. CDR1 is MNHEY and CDR2 is SVGAGI in the germline V gene. CDR3 bases: TGTGCCAGCAGCTACTACCCCGGGACAGGGGGCTATAATTCACCCCTCCACTTT. Translation gives CASSYYPGTGGYNSPLHF.

The table lists this clonotype with many counts. The chain uses TRBV27 and TRBJ2-5; 8 bases align to TRBD1. Trimming cost V 5 bases and J 4 bases; bases outside gene matches: 3. CDR3 length: 13 residues. The germline gives CDR1 MNHEY, CDR2 SMNVEV (reference sequence). The CDR3 sequence: CASSQQGGETQYF. CDR3 nucleotides: TGTGCCAGCAGTCAACAGGGGGGAGAGACCCAGTACTTC.

The CDR3 loop is CASSTGGLEQFF. The CDR3 bases are TGTGCCAGCTCAACAGGGGGTTTGGAGCAGTTCTTC. The chain carries TRBV19 and TRBJ2-1, with 8 bases fitting TRBD1. The trim removed 9 bases at V and 10 bases at J, leaving 8 bases unmatched. Germline CDR1 reads LNHDA; CDR2 reads SQIVND (reference sequence). The CDR3 contains 12 residues.

Ten or more counts support this clonotype. The rearrangement links TRBV6-1 to TRBJ2-1, with 10 nucleotides matching TRBD2. CDR3 size: 15 residues. Trimming removed 5 bases from V and 6 bases from J; junction bases left unmatched: 7. The germline V gene encodes CDR1 MNHNS and CDR2 SASEGT. For the CDR3, the DNA is TGTGCCAGCAGTAAACTAGCGGGGAGTGGCAATGAGCAGTTCTTC. Its protein product is CASSKLAGSGNEQFF.

This clonotype was counted at least ten times. The chain has TRBV12-3 or TRBV12-4 and TRBJ1-1; 7 nucleotides align to TRBD1. This CDR3 has 13 amino acids. J lost 0 bases, V lost 11 bases, and 6 bases had no gene match. The CDR3 loop is CAVTGDMNTEAFF. Here the CDR3 DNA reads TGTGCCGTTACAGGGGACATGAACACTGAAGCTTTCTTT.

This clonotype was counted ten times or more. The rearrangement uses TRBV20-1 and TRBJ2-4; D is undetermined. The CDR3 has 14 amino acids. Germline V gene sequence: CDR1 DFQATT, CDR2 SNEGSKA (reference sequence). V lost 0 bases and J lost 4, with 10 bases in between. CDR3: CSARDEVEKNIQYF. CDR3 DNA sequence: TGCAGTGCTAGAGATGAGGTGGAAAAAAACATTCAGTACTTC.

This clonotype was seen more than once but under ten times. The chain couples TRBV6-1 to TRBJ1-2; TRBD1 is a possible D gene (5 bases). This CDR3 has 15 residues. The germline CDR1 and CDR2 sequences are MNHNS and SASEGT. The V gene lost 2 bases and the J gene lost 8 bases, with 18 bases spanning the gap. CDR3 in amino acids: CASSESKGWLSGYTF. The CDR3 DNA follows: TGTGCCAGCAGTGAATCGAAGGGGTGGTTAAGCGGCTACACCTTC.

This clonotype was counted many times. The chain combines TRBV10-3 with TRBJ2-1; D perhaps matches TRBD1 (6 bases). The germline V and J ends were trimmed by 4 bases and 2 bases, with 18 bases remaining between them. The CDR3 has 17 residues. Per the germline V gene, CDR1 is ENHRY and CDR2 is SYGVKD. As DNA, the CDR3 is TGTGCCATCAGTGCCGAAGGGACATCGCCGCCCTACAATGAGCAGTTCTTC. As protein: CAISAEGTSPPYNEQFF.

The V and J genes are TRBV7-9 and TRBJ2-3; D is possibly TRBD1 (6 bases). The CDR3 extends over 18 amino acids. Germline CDR1 SEHNR, CDR2 FQNEAQ (reference sequence). With 1 base removed from V and 2 bases from J, the gap between germline ends came to 19 bases. The CDR3 nucleotides read TGTGCCAGCAGCTTAGGAGGGGGATTGGATGTCTTCACAGATACGCAGTATTTT. It codes for CASSLGGGLDVFTDTQYF. Together with reference TRBV7-9 and TRBJ2-3, the CDR3 gives the full variable domain: DTGVSQNPRHKITKRGQNVTFRCDPISEHNRLYWYRQTLGQGPEFLTYFQNEAQLEKSRLLSDRFSAERPKGSFSTLEIQRTEQGDSAMYLCASSLGGGLDVFTDTQYFGPGTRLTVL.

A few counts support this clonotype. The rearrangement joins TRBV24-1 to TRBJ2-7; TRBD1 matches at 8 bases. The CDR3 is 14 amino acids. CDR1 is KGHDR and CDR2 is SFDVKD in the germline V gene. V lost 4 bases to trimming and J lost 5 bases; unmatched junction nucleotides: 6. This chain's CDR3 is CATSDPDRDNEQYF. CDR3 nucleotide sequence: TGTGCCACCAGTGACCCGGACAGGGATAACGAGCAGTACTTC.